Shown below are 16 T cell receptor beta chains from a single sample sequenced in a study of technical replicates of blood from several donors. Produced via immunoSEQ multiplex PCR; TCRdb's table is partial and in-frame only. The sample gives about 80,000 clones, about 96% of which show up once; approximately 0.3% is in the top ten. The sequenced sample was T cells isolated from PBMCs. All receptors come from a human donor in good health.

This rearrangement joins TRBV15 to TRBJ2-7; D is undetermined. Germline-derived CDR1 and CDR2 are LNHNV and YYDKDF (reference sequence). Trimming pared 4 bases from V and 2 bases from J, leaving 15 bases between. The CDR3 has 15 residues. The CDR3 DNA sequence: TGTGCCACCAGCATGTCAGCACTACTTACCTACGAGCAGTACTTC. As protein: CATSMSALLTYEQYF.

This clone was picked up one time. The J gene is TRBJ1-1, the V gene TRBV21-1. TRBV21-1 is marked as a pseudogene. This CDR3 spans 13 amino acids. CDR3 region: CASCYSRGTEAFF. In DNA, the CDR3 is TGTGCCAGCTGTTACTCTAGAGGTACTGAAGCTTTCTTT.

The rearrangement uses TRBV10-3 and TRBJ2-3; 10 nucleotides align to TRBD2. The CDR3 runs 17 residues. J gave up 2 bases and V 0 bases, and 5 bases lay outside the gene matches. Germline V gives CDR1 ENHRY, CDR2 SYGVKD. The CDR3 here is CAISESITSGITDTQYF. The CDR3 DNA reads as TGTGCCATCAGTGAGTCGATAACTAGCGGGATCACAGATACGCAGTATTTT.

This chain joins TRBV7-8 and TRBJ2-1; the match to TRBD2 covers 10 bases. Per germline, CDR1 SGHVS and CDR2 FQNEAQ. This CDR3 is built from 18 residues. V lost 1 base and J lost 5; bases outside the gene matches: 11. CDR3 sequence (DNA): TGTGCCAGCAGCTTAGAGTTACCTAGCGGGAGAACCCACAATGAGCAGTTCTTC. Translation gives CASSLELPSGRTHNEQFF.

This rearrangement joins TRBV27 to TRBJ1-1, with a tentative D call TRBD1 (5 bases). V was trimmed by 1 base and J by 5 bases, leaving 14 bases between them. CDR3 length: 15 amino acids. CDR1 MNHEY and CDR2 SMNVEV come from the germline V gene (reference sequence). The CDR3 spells CASSLFPGRGTEAFF. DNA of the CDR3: TGTGCCAGCAGTTTATTTCCAGGGAGGGGTACTGAAGCTTTCTTT.

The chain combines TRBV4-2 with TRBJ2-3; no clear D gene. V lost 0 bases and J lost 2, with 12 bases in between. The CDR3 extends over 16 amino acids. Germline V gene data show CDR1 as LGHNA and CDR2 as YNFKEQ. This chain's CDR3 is CASSQEEVGFTDTQYF. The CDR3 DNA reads TGTGCCAGCAGCCAAGAAGAGGTCGGGTTCACAGATACGCAGTATTTT.

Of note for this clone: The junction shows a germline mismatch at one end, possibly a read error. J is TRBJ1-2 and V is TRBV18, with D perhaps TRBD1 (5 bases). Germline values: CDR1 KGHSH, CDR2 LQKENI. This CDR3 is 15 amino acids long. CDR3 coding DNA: TGTGCCAGCTCATCACCGGGACTGCTTAACTATGGCTACACCTTC. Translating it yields CASSSPGLLNYGYTF.

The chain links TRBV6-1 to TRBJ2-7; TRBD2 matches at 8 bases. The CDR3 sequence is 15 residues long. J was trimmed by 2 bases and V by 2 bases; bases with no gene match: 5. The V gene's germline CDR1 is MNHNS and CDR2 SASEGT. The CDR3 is CASSEITSGAYEQYF. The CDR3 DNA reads TGTGCCAGCAGTGAAATTACTAGCGGAGCCTACGAGCAGTACTTC.

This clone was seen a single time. CDR3 coding DNA: TGTGCCAGCAGTCTAGACTACACCTACGGCGAGCAGTACTTC. This gives the protein CASSLDYTYGEQYF. J is TRBJ2-7 and V is TRBV9; D is possibly TRBD2 (5 bases). CDR1 and CDR2 from the germline V gene are SGDLS and YYNGEE. CDR3 length: 14 amino acids. Trimming stripped 5 bases from V and 6 bases from J, with 18 bases between.

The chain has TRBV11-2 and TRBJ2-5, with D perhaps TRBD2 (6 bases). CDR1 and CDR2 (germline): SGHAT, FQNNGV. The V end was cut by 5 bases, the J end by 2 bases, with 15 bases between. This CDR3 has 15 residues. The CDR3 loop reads CASSSPGRQQETQYF. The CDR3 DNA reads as TGTGCCAGCAGCAGTCCCGGGAGACAACAAGAGACCCAGTACTTC.

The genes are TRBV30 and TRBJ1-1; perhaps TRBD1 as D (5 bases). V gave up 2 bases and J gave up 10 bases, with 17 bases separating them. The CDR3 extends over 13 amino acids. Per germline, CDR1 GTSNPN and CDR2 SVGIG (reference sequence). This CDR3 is CAWSMGLSGGAFF. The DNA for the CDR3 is TGTGCCTGGAGTATGGGACTGTCGGGTGGAGCTTTCTTT.

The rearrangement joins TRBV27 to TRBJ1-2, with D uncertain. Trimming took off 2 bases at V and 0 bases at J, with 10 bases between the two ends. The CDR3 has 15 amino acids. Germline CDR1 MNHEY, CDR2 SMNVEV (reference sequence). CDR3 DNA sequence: TGTGCCAGCAGTTTAGTGTCAAATCCTAACTATGGCTACACCTTC. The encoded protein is CASSLVSNPNYGYTF.

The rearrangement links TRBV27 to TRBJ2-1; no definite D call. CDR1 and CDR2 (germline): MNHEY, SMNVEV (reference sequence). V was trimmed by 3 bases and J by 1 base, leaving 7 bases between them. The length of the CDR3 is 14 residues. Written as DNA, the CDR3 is TGTGCCAGCAGTTTCGTTCTATCCTACAATGAGCAGTTCTTC. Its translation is CASSFVLSYNEQFF.

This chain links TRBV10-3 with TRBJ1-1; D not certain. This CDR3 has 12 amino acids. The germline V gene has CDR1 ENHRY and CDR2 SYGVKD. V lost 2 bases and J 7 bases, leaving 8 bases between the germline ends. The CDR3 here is CAISEGTDEAFF. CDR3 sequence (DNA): TGTGCCATCAGTGAGGGCACCGATGAAGCTTTCTTT.

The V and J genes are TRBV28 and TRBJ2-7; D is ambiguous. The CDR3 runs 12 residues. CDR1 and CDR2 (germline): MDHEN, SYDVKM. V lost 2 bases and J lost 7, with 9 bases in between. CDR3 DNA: TGTGCCAGCAGTTTAGAGAGGCCGGAGCAGTACTTC. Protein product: CASSLERPEQYF.

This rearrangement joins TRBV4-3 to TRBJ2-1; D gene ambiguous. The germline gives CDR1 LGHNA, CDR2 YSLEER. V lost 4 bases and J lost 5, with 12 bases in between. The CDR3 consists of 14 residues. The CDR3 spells CASSRQTENNEQFF. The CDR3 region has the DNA TGCGCCAGCAGCCGCCAAACAGAGAACAATGAGCAGTTCTTC.